The 16 T cell receptor beta chains in this list originate from one sample, sequenced in a study of blood T cells in healthy people across ages. Using a J-beta primer mix together with a sample-barcoded 5' primer, a second PCR was run for roughly 6 to 11 cycles. In TCRdb, the 5' RACE reads were re-called with MiXCR into one record per CDR3 protein. The sample lists about 650,000 distinct CDR3 sequences; 32% were seen once. The specimen was blood. Receptors were obtained from a woman aged 80 or over in good health.

Ten or more counts support this clonotype. This chain connects TRBV28 to TRBJ1-2, with D possibly TRBD1 on 5 matching bases. V lost 3 bases, J lost 8 bases, and 16 bases lay in between. Germline V gene sequence: CDR1 MDHEN, CDR2 SYDVKM. The CDR3 runs to 14 residues. CDR3 sequence reads: CASSFWGNAGGYTF. In DNA, the CDR3 is TGTGCCAGCAGTTTTTGGGGGAACGCAGGAGGCTACACCTTC.

This clonotype was picked up many times. The rearrangement joins TRBV5-1 to TRBJ2-5; 10 bases are a match to TRBD1. This CDR3 region has 18 residues. J gave up 7 bases and V 0 bases, and 15 bases lay outside the gene matches. Germline V gene sequence: CDR1 SGHRS, CDR2 YFSETQ. The CDR3 sequence: CASSLGDPDRGWAGTQYF. For the CDR3, the DNA is TGCGCCAGCAGCTTGGGGGACCCGGACAGGGGGTGGGCCGGGACCCAGTACTTC.

By sample share, this clonotype is medium-sized. The chain employs TRBV5-5 and TRBJ2-3; TRBD1 is a possible D gene (7 bases). Germline CDR1 SGHKS, CDR2 YYEKEE (reference sequence). The V gene lost 4 bases and the J gene lost 1 base, with 19 bases spanning the gap. CDR3 length equals 17 residues. CDR3 sequence reads: CASSDYRGGKGTDTQYF. In DNA, the CDR3 is TGTGCCAGCAGCGATTACAGGGGCGGGAAAGGCACAGATACGCAGTATTTT. Drawing the rest from reference TRBV5-5 and TRBJ2-3, the complete variable domain is DAGVTQSPTHLIKTRGQQVTLRCSPISGHKSVSWYQQVLGQGPQFIFQYYEKEERGRGNFPDRFSARQFPNYSSELNVNALLLGDSALYLCASSDYRGGKGTDTQYFGPGTRLTVL.

Many counts were recorded for this clonotype. This chain uses TRBV20-1 with TRBJ2-1, with D maybe TRBD2 (5 bases). V lost 0 bases, J lost 9 bases, and 18 bases lay in between. The CDR3 spans 15 residues. Germline V gives CDR1 DFQATT, CDR2 SNEGSKA (reference sequence). The chain's CDR3 is CSARDQTIYTGEQFF. Here the CDR3 DNA reads TGCAGTGCTAGAGATCAGACTATCTATACCGGTGAGCAGTTCTTC.

This clonotype was observed many times. The rearrangement uses TRBV6-5 and TRBJ2-7; D uncertain. Trimming cost V 5 bases and J 3 bases, with 14 bases left between them. The CDR3 consists of 14 residues. Germline V gene sequence: CDR1 MNHEY, CDR2 SVGAGI. This CDR3 reads CASSNHPFGYEQYF. The CDR3 DNA follows: TGTGCCAGCAGTAACCACCCTTTTGGCTACGAGCAGTACTTC.

As regards this clonotype: A single base separates this from a much larger clone, so it may be a read error. This chain links TRBV7-8 with TRBJ1-2; D call uncertain. The CDR3 loop spans 16 amino acids. CDR1 is SGHVS, CDR2 FQNEAQ, per germline. The CDR3 is CASSLDPRVVNYDYTF. CDR3 in DNA: TGTGCCAGCAGCTTAGACCCTCGGGTAGTTAACTATGACTACACCTTC.

This clonotype was observed many times. This chain joins TRBV7-2 and TRBJ2-1; 8 nucleotides agree with TRBD1. V dropped 5 bases and J dropped 3; count of bases not matched to a gene: 12. Germline loops: CDR1 SGHTA, CDR2 FQGNSA. This CDR3 region has 17 residues. The CDR3 loop is CASSPRSRTGYYNEQFF. The CDR3 DNA is TGTGCCAGCAGCCCCAGGTCACGGACAGGGTACTACAATGAGCAGTTCTTC.

There are a few counts of this clonotype. This sequence joins TRBV4-3 and TRBJ1-1, with D unresolved. Germline V gene lookup returns CDR1 LGHNA and CDR2 YSLEER. Trimming left V 0 bases short and J 3 bases short, with 5 bases between. The CDR3 length is 13 residues. CDR3 region: CASSQDTHTEAFF. CDR3 nucleotide sequence: TGCGCCAGCAGCCAAGATACACACACTGAAGCTTTCTTT.

This sequence joins TRBV5-1 and TRBJ2-1; D may be TRBD2 (5 bases). Germline loops: CDR1 SGHRS, CDR2 YFSETQ. Between the trimmed V and J ends, which lost 7 bases and 7 bases, there was a span of 12 bases. This CDR3 is built from 12 residues. CDR3 sequence (DNA): TGCGCCAGCGGAGAGGGAGTGAATGAGCAGTTCTTC. Translation gives CASGEGVNEQFF.

This clonotype has a count of ten or more. The gene calls are TRBV15 and TRBJ1-1; D is ambiguous. V was clipped by 0 bases and J by 4 bases, with 9 bases between them. The germline CDR1 and CDR2 sequences are LNHNV and YYDKDF (reference sequence). The CDR3 consists of 14 residues. The CDR3 DNA reads TGTGCCACCAGCAGAGATCTAGGACCCACTGAAGCTTTCTTT. This translates into CATSRDLGPTEAFF.

CDR3 nucleotide sequence: TGCGCCAGCAGCCAAGTTGCAGGGTCTTATGGCTACACCTTC. Its translation is CASSQVAGSYGYTF. The chain joins TRBV4-1 to TRBJ1-2, with D possibly matching TRBD1 (5 bases). Germline V gene data show CDR1 as MGHRA and CDR2 as YSYEKL. V lost 1 base and J lost 5, with 11 bases in between. The CDR3 runs 14 residues.

This sequence joins TRBV5-1 and TRBJ2-1; no definite D call. This CDR3 is built from 14 residues. Germline-derived CDR1 and CDR2 are SGHRS and YFSETQ. V lost 2 bases and J 1 base, leaving 7 bases between the germline ends. The CDR3 loop is CASSFHRSYNEQFF. The CDR3 coding sequence is TGCGCCAGCAGCTTCCATAGGTCCTACAATGAGCAGTTCTTC.

On this clonotype itself: With a much larger clone just one base away, this may be a read error. J is TRBJ2-7 and V is TRBV27, with a weak D call TRBD2 (5 bases). Germline V gene lookup returns CDR1 MNHEY and CDR2 SMNVEV (reference sequence). This CDR3 is 14 amino acids long. V was clipped by 7 bases and J by 4 bases, with 17 bases between them. CDR3: CASKTNGSLYEQYF. The CDR3 DNA is TGTGCCAGCAAGACTAACGGATCCTTATACGAGCAGTACTTC.

This clonotype was found a few times. It may be a read error: a sequence one base away is much more abundant. CDR3 amino acids: CASSWRTFQETQYF. The DNA of the CDR3 is TGCGCCAGCAGCTGGAGGACCTTCCAAGAGACCCAGTACTTC. The genes are TRBV5-1 and TRBJ2-5, with a tentative D call TRBD2 (5 bases). The CDR3 runs 14 residues. Per the germline V gene, CDR1 is SGHRS and CDR2 is YFSETQ. V lost 3 bases to trimming and J lost 1 base, with 10 bases between them. The full variable domain, completed using reference TRBV5-1 and TRBJ2-5, is KAGVTQTPRYLIKTRGQQVTLSCSPISGHRSVSWYQQTPGQGLQFLFEYFSETQRNKGNFPGRFSGRQFSNSRSEMNVSTLELGDSALYLCASSWRTFQETQYFGPGTRLLVL.

Concerning this clonotype itself: Just one base apart from a much larger clone, this may be a read error. The chain carries TRBV20-1 and TRBJ1-2; possible D gene TRBD1, 6 bases. This CDR3 has 13 amino acids. In germline, CDR1 is DFQATT, CDR2 SNEGSKA (reference sequence). Trimming took off 6 bases at V and 10 bases at J, with 21 bases between the two ends. Here the CDR3 reads CSAPVPGAGDYTF. The CDR3 DNA reads as TGCAGTGCCCCGGTCCCAGGGGCGGGTGACTACACCTTC.

The chain joins TRBV4-2 to TRBJ2-7, with D unresolved. Looked up from germline, CDR1 is LGHNA and CDR2 is YNFKEQ. V was trimmed by 4 bases and J by 0 bases, leaving 13 bases between them. The CDR3 is 15 amino acids. The CDR3 nucleotides read TGTGCCAGCAGCCCTCCCGTGGGCGGCTCCTACGAGCAGTACTTC. Amino acid sequence: CASSPPVGGSYEQYF.